This record covers a single TCR beta chain. A read error may be the cause here, since a much bigger clone is one base away. The data are from a study of T cells in Graves' hyperthyroidism and ophthalmopathy. Germline CDR1 MNHEY, CDR2 SVGEGT. This CDR3 spans 19 amino acids. The diagnostic basis comprised clinical symptoms, serum thyroxine and TRAb, thyroid ultrasound and orbital computed tomography. The PBMCs were sourced from fresh peripheral blood (about 9.7 ml). TCR beta CDR3 regions were amplified from RNA transcripts. HTBI primers were the set used in a first-round RT-PCR of the TCR CDR3. TCRdb reanalysed the multiplex PCR reads using MiXCR and keeps one entry per CDR3 protein. The data show some 50,000 distinct CDR3 sequences, approximately 48% seen once.

The TCR comes from a woman aged 50 to 65 with Graves' ophthalmopathy. V is TRBV6-2 or TRBV6-3 and J is TRBJ1-5; 9 bases agree with TRBD1. The specimen was blood. The CDR3 bases are TGTGCCCGCAGCCGAAAAGGGACAGGGACGGATTATAGCAATCAGCCCCAGCATTTT. Translated: CARSRKGTGTDYSNQPQHF.